Listed below are T cell receptor beta chains from one sample, sequenced in a study of blood T cell repertoires in COVID-19. The repertoire was sequenced with immunoSEQ multiplex PCR; TCRdb's copy has only in-frame clones and lacks some. In the table there are almost 200,000 clones, 70% to 90% of which are singletons. Material: PBMCs or T cells enriched from blood (not recorded which). Receptors were obtained from a woman aged 18-35 years who had recovered from COVID-19. Each CDR3 is given with its conserved first and last residue. A D gene is named only where the DNA matches it firmly. The size field is filled for only some rows; it gives once, few, many or a size class.

TRBJ2-5,-,TRBV4-1,-,CASSQFLGGSQETQYF,TGCGCCAGCAGCCAATTCTTGGGGGGTTCACAAGAGACCCAGTACTTC
TRBJ1-6,-,TRBV25-1,TRBD1,CASRDRGNSPLHF,TGTGCCAGCAGAGACAGGGGTAATTCACCCCTCCACTTT
TRBJ2-3,few,TRBV24-1,-,CATSDLIITPGTDTQYF,TGTGCCACCAGTGACCTAATAATCACGCCTGGTACGGATACGCAGTATTTT
TRBJ2-3,-,TRBV5-4,-,CASSYSLPPDTQYF,TGTGCCAGCAGCTATTCACTTCCCCCAGATACGCAGTATTTT
TRBJ1-2,-,TRBV6-1,-,CASSEGGLNYGYTF,TGTGCCAGCAGCGAAGGGGGGCTGAACTATGGCTACACCTTC
TRBJ1-3,-,TRBV27,-,CASSLDYSGNTIYF,TGTGCCAGCAGTTTAGACTATTCTGGAAACACCATATATTTT
TRBJ1-6,-,TRBV7-2,-,CASSLGALRYNSPLHF,TGTGCCAGCAGCTTAGGAGCATTACGATATAATTCACCCCTCCACTTT
TRBJ1-1,-,TRBV5-6,-,CASSPPGSQRLNTEAFF,TGTGCCAGCAGCCCCCCGGGGAGTCAGAGATTGAACACTGAAGCTTTCTTT
TRBJ1-1,once,TRBV5-6,-,CASSLYLGRETEAFF,TGTGCCAGCAGCTTGTATTTGGGGAGGGAAACTGAAGCTTTCTTT
TRBJ1-1,-,TRBV7-9,-,CASSLVTPQNTEAFF,TGTGCCAGCAGCTTAGTAACTCCCCAGAACACTGAAGCTTTCTTT
TRBJ2-7,-,TRBV6-5,-,CASSYAADSHYEQYF,TGTGCCAGCAGTTATGCCGCCGACAGCCACTACGAGCAGTACTTC
TRBJ1-1,-,TRBV3-1/TRBV3-2,TRBD1,CASSQQGAPEAFF,TGTGCCAGCAGCCAACAGGGGGCCCCTGAAGCTTTCTTT
TRBJ2-7,-,TRBV5-6,-,CASSPRDTLAYEQYF,TGTGCCAGCAGTCCCCGGGACACCCTCGCCTACGAGCAGTACTTC
TRBJ1-1,-,TRBV6-1,TRBD1,CASSEDRGDTEAFF,TGTGCCAGCAGTGAAGACAGGGGGGACACTGAAGCTTTCTTT
TRBJ1-3,few,TRBV18,-,CASSPSAAIRSGNTIYF,TGTGCCAGCTCACCATCCGCGGCGATACGCTCTGGAAACACCATATATTTT
TRBJ1-3,-,TRBV6-4,TRBD1,CASGGQGSSGNTIYF,TGTGCCAGCGGGGGACAGGGGAGCTCTGGAAACACCATATATTTT
TRBJ2-1,-,TRBV11-2,TRBD2,CASSLGGSNNEQFF,TGTGCCAGCAGCCTGGGGGGGTCCAACAATGAGCAGTTCTTC
TRBJ1-6,-,TRBV5-4,-,CASSLVEDNSPLHF,TGTGCCAGCAGCTTGGTGGAGGATAATTCACCCCTCCACTTT
TRBJ2-7,-,TRBV6-1,-,CASSEGAVRSYEQYF,TGTGCCAGCAGTGAGGGGGCAGTTAGAAGCTACGAGCAGTACTTC
TRBJ2-1,-,TRBV6-2/TRBV6-3,TRBD2,CASSYITGGTYNEQFF,TGTGCCAGCAGTTACATCACGGGGGGAACCTACAATGAGCAGTTCTTC
TRBJ1-2,-,TRBV28,-,CASSPYSRVGGYTF,TGTGCCAGCAGTCCCTACTCCAGGGTAGGCGGCTACACCTTC
TRBJ1-2,-,TRBV10-3,TRBD1,CAISELWTGIYGYTF,TGTGCCATCAGTGAGCTATGGACAGGCATCTATGGCTACACCTTC
TRBJ2-5,-,TRBV3-1/TRBV3-2,TRBD1,CASSPDRGGETQYF,TGTGCCAGCAGCCCGGACAGGGGAGGCGAGACCCAGTACTTC
TRBJ2-5,-,TRBV28,TRBD1,CASSFWDSQETQYF,TGTGCCAGCAGTTTTTGGGACAGCCAAGAGACCCAGTACTTC
TRBJ1-6,-,TRBV9,TRBD1,CASSVGEPTGNSPLHF,TGTGCCAGCAGCGTAGGAGAGCCGACAGGGAATTCACCCCTCCACTTT
TRBJ1-1,-,TRBV19,-,CASSSGIMNTEAFF,TGTGCCAGTAGTTCGGGGATTATGAACACTGAAGCTTTCTTT
TRBJ2-1,-,TRBV5-1,-,CASSLEQVFSYNEQFF,TGCGCCAGCAGCTTGGAGCAGGTTTTTTCCTACAATGAGCAGTTCTTC
TRBJ1-1,-,TRBV12-3/TRBV12-4,TRBD1,CASRGGDVEAFF,TGTGCCAGCAGAGGGGGCGACGTTGAAGCTTTCTTT
TRBJ1-2,few,TRBV6-5,TRBD1,CASSYSGTGAYSYTF,TGTGCCAGCAGTTACTCCGGGACAGGGGCCTATAGCTACACCTTC
TRBJ2-1,once,TRBV27,-,CASSLSSSNEQFF,TGTGCCAGCAGTTTATCTAGCAGCAATGAGCAGTTCTTC
TRBJ2-3,-,TRBV6-4,TRBD1,CASSVEEGAYTQYF,TGTGCCAGCAGTGTTGAAGAGGGGGCGTATACGCAGTATTTT
TRBJ1-1,-,TRBV30,-,CAWRIGGAHHTEAFF,TGTGCCTGGAGGATAGGAGGAGCTCACCACACTGAAGCTTTCTTT
TRBJ2-1,-,TRBV18,TRBD2,CASSPMTSGNKEQFF,TGTGCCAGCTCACCAATGACTAGCGGGAATAAGGAGCAGTTCTTC
TRBJ2-3,-,TRBV5-1,-,CASSLGELETDTQYF,TGCGCCAGCAGCTTGGGGGAGCTAGAAACAGATACGCAGTATTTT
TRBJ2-2,-,TRBV5-1,TRBD1,CASTTEGGHTGELFF,TGCGCCAGCACCACGGAAGGGGGCCACACCGGGGAGCTGTTTTTT
TRBJ2-3,-,TRBV5-5,-,CASSLQSTDTQYF,TGTGCCAGCAGCTTACAGAGCACAGATACGCAGTATTTT
TRBJ2-3,-,TRBV3-1/TRBV3-2,TRBD2,CASTPGLTTDTQYF,TGTGCCAGCACACCGGGACTAACCACAGATACGCAGTATTTT
TRBJ1-3,-,TRBV4-1,TRBD1,CASSQEPGTGIGNTIYF,TGCGCCAGCAGCCAAGAGCCCGGGACAGGGATTGGAAACACCATATATTTT
TRBJ2-3,-,TRBV18,TRBD2,CASSPSESGGNPYTDTQYF,TGTGCCAGCTCACCAAGCGAGAGCGGGGGTAACCCCTACACAGATACGCAGTATTTT
TRBJ1-1,once,TRBV7-9,-,CASSLDRWRGSKNTEAFF,TGTGCCAGCAGCTTAGATAGGTGGCGGGGAAGTAAGAACACTGAAGCTTTCTTT
TRBJ1-1,-,TRBV10-3,TRBD1,CAISQGANTEAFF,TGTGCCATCAGTCAGGGGGCGAACACTGAAGCTTTCTTT
TRBJ2-2,once,TRBV18,-,CASSPSTGELFF,TGTGCCAGCTCACCTAGCACCGGGGAGCTGTTTTTT
TRBJ1-5,once,TRBV2,TRBD1,CASSVNRQGKQPQHF,TGTGCCAGCAGTGTGAACCGACAGGGGAAACAGCCCCAGCATTTT
TRBJ2-7,-,TRBV24-1,-,CATSDFQEDEQYF,TGTGCCACCAGTGATTTCCAGGAGGACGAGCAGTACTTC
TRBJ1-3,-,TRBV5-8,TRBD1,CASSWTGPGNTIYF,TGTGCCAGCAGTTGGACAGGGCCGGGAAACACCATATATTTT
TRBJ1-1,-,TRBV19,-,CASSSGSEGSTEAFF,TGTGCCAGTAGTAGCGGGAGTGAGGGATCAACTGAAGCTTTCTTT
TRBJ1-1,-,TRBV5-1,-,CASSWNSGRTEAFF,TGCGCCAGCAGCTGGAACTCTGGACGGACAGAAGCTTTCTTT
TRBJ1-1,-,TRBV5-1,TRBD1,CASSAGGYGVTEAFF,TGCGCCAGCAGCGCAGGGGGGTACGGTGTAACTGAAGCTTTCTTT
TRBJ2-3,-,TRBV28,TRBD2,CASRRGLAGGGMRTDTQYF,TGTGCCAGCAGGAGGGGACTAGCGGGGGGAGGTATGAGGACAGATACGCAGTATTTT
TRBJ2-7,few,TRBV27,TRBD1,CASSSGDSPYEQYF,TGTGCCAGCAGTTCCGGGGACAGCCCCTACGAGCAGTACTTC
TRBJ1-5,few,TRBV19,TRBD1,CASSEGDRVTQPQHF,TGTGCCAGTAGTGAAGGGGACAGGGTAACTCAGCCCCAGCATTTT
TRBJ2-5,-,TRBV7-9,TRBD2,CASSLRTLAGGQKTQYF,TGTGCCAGCAGCCTCAGAACCCTAGCGGGGGGGCAGAAGACCCAGTACTTC
TRBJ2-1,-,TRBV3-1/TRBV3-2,TRBD2,CASSQGGLAGGYNEQFF,TGTGCCAGCAGCCAAGGTGGCCTAGCGGGGGGTTACAATGAGCAGTTCTTC
TRBJ1-5,once,TRBV6-6,-,CATVQGYRQPQHF,TGTGCCACTGTACAGGGCTATCGGCAGCCCCAGCATTTT
TRBJ2-7,few,TRBV27,TRBD1,CASSFGDSTYEQYF,TGTGCCAGCAGTTTTGGGGACAGCACCTACGAGCAGTACTTC
TRBJ2-1,-,TRBV3-1/TRBV3-2,TRBD1,CASSTNRGLYNEQFF,TGTGCCAGCAGTACTAACAGGGGGCTCTACAATGAGCAGTTCTTC
TRBJ2-1,-,TRBV4-1,TRBD2,CASSQVREGSEQFF,TGCGCCAGCAGCCAAGTGAGGGAGGGGTCTGAGCAGTTCTTC
TRBJ1-5,few,TRBV5-1,TRBD1,CASSLTGQGGNQPQHF,TGCGCCAGCAGCTTGACGGGACAGGGCGGCAATCAGCCCCAGCATTTT
TRBJ2-7,once,TRBV5-1,-,CASSPGHTYEQYF,TGCGCCAGCAGCCCTGGACATACCTACGAGCAGTACTTC
TRBJ1-2,-,TRBV5-5,-,CASSFSRVFGYTF,TGTGCCAGCAGCTTTAGCAGGGTGTTTGGCTACACCTTC